This entry lists 25 T cell receptor beta chains sequenced from one sample in a study of glioma-infiltrating T cells. TCR alpha and beta CDR3 regions were amplified from RNA using iRepertoire nested multiplex PCR. TCRdb ran MiXCR on the multiplex PCR reads and lists one entry per CDR3 protein. The sample includes 400,000 or so distinct CDR3 sequences, 41% seen only once; the top ten take about 11%. Specimen: glioma tissue, nonneoplastic brain tissue, or PBMCs (not recorded which). The source of these receptors is a human donor with low-grade glioma or glioblastoma, undergoing nonglioma brain surgery, or in good health (not recorded which).

On this clonotype: Just one base apart from a much larger clone, this may be a read error. The rearrangement links TRBV18 to TRBJ1-1, with no clear D. Trimming left V 2 bases short and J 5 bases short, with 18 bases between. The CDR3 extends over 16 amino acids. Germline-derived CDR1 and CDR2 are KGHSH and LQKENI. The CDR3 loop is CASSPMPVELDTEAFF. The CDR3 DNA reads TGTGCCAGCTCACCAATGCCGGTGGAATTGGATACTGAAGCTTTCTTT.

As concerns this clonotype: The junction and the germline gene differ at one end; a read error may be behind it. The chain joins TRBV5-4 to TRBJ1-1, with D unresolved. The length of the CDR3 is 16 residues. The germline gives CDR1 SGHNT, CDR2 YYREEE (reference sequence). The CDR3, as DNA: TGTGCCAGCAGCTTGGAGGGAGGCAGAACGAACACTAAAGCTTTCTTT. Amino acids: CASSLEGGRTNTKAFF.

V usage is TRBV7-9 and J usage is TRBJ2-2; TRBD1 matches 10 bases. Germline V gene sequence: CDR1 SEHNR, CDR2 FQNEAQ (reference sequence). The CDR3 contains 15 residues. V was pared by 5 bases and J by 3 bases, with 3 bases of the junction left unmatched. The CDR3 nucleotides are TGTGCCAGCAGCCCAGGGACAGGGGACACCGGGGAGCTGTTTTTT. It is translated as CASSPGTGDTGELFF. The full variable domain, completed using reference TRBV7-9 and TRBJ2-2, is DTGVSQNPRHKITKRGQNVTFRCDPISEHNRLYWYRQTLGQGPEFLTYFQNEAQLEKSRLLSDRFSAERPKGSFSTLEIQRTEQGDSAMYLCASSPGTGDTGELFFGEGSRLTVL.

The rearrangement uses TRBV15 and TRBJ2-5, with D possibly matching TRBD1 (6 bases). Trimming took off 8 bases at V and 2 bases at J, with 15 bases between the two ends. CDR3 length equals 14 residues. The germline V gene has CDR1 LNHNV and CDR2 YYDKDF (reference sequence). The CDR3 nucleotides read TGTGCCACCGCCGATCGGGACACACAAGAGACCCAGTACTTC. Its translation is CATADRDTQETQYF.

For this clonotype: This could be a read error, since a much larger clone is one nucleotide away. The gene calls are TRBV20-1 and TRBJ2-7; D possibly corresponds to TRBD1 (6 bases). The CDR3 contains 14 residues. Trimming pared 2 bases from V and 7 bases from J, leaving 18 bases between. Per germline, CDR1 DFQATT and CDR2 SNEGSKA (reference sequence). The CDR3 loop is CSARNRVGYNEQYF. In nucleotides, the CDR3 is TGCAGTGCTAGAAACAGGGTGGGGTACAATGAGCAGTACTTC.

With regard to this clonotype: One junction end disagrees with the germline gene, perhaps due to a read error. This chain links TRBV27 with TRBJ1-2, with a weak D call TRBD1 (5 bases). The CDR3 has 12 amino acids. Germline CDR1 is MNHEY and CDR2 is SMNVEV (reference sequence). CDR3 loop: CARSSSGYNYTF. CDR3 DNA: TGTGCCAGAAGTTCCTCAGGGTACAACTACACCTTC.

This clonotype was counted a few times. This chain joins TRBV4-1 and TRBJ2-7; 7 positions match TRBD1. There are 14 residues in the CDR3. V was clipped by 2 bases and J by 2 bases; unmatched bases: 3. The V gene's germline CDR1 is MGHRA and CDR2 YSYEKL. This CDR3 is CASSQRQGPYEQYF. CDR3 DNA: TGCGCCAGCAGCCAACGACAGGGTCCCTACGAGCAGTACTTC.

V and J are TRBV20-1 and TRBJ2-4; 9 bases map to TRBD1. Germline V gene lookup returns CDR1 DFQATT and CDR2 SNEGSKA (reference sequence). This CDR3 comprises 13 residues. Trimming removed 6 bases from V and 7 bases from J; junction bases left unmatched: 7. Written as DNA, the CDR3 is TGCAGTGCCAAGACAGGGGGTATCAACATTCAGTACTTC. Translating gives CSAKTGGINIQYF.

This clonotype was observed at least ten times. The chain carries TRBV20-1 and TRBJ1-1; the D is unclear. Germline CDR1 and CDR2: DFQATT and SNEGSKA (reference sequence). V lost 3 bases to trimming and J lost 2 bases, with 16 bases between them. The CDR3 covers 15 residues. CDR3: CSARDPEAFNTEAFF. For the CDR3, the DNA is TGCAGTGCTAGGGATCCAGAGGCCTTTAACACTGAAGCTTTCTTT.

This clonotype was seen a handful of times. The CDR3 DNA follows: TGTGCCAGCAGCCAAGACCGACAAAGGGATGAGCAGTTCTTC. Its protein product is CASSQDRQRDEQFF. The chain combines TRBV4-2 with TRBJ2-1; D is undetermined. Germline CDR1 reads LGHNA; CDR2 reads YNFKEQ. The germline V and J ends were trimmed by 0 bases and 8 bases, with 11 bases remaining between them. The CDR3 has 14 amino acids.

Of note for this clonotype: The CDR3 ends on some other residue instead of the conserved phenylalanine or tryptophan, so this is likely a read error. V and J are TRBV28 and TRBJ1-1, with TRBD1 identical over 7 bases. Germline-derived CDR1 and CDR2 are MDHEN and SYDVKM. The CDR3 has 15 amino acids. The V segment lost 5 bases and the J segment 3 bases; nucleotides outside the gene matches: 9. CDR3 nucleotide sequence: TGTGCCAGCAGTCCGACAGGGATTAGGGACACTGAAGCTTTCCTT. It specifies CASSPTGIRDTEAFL.

This clonotype appeared a few times. The chain links TRBV7-9 to TRBJ1-2; TRBD1 matches 8 bases. Per germline, CDR1 SEHNR and CDR2 FQNEAQ (reference sequence). After removal of 5 bases from V and 6 bases from J, the junction contained 8 bases not matched to a gene. This CDR3 is built from 14 residues. CDR3 residues: CASSARQGPDGYTF. The CDR3 DNA reads as TGTGCCAGCAGCGCACGACAGGGGCCAGATGGCTACACCTTC.

Concerning this clonotype itself: One junction end does not reproduce the germline sequence, and a read error may be involved. The chain joins TRBV20-1 to TRBJ2-1; no firm D call. Germline CDR1 is DFQATT and CDR2 is SNEGSKA (reference sequence). The CDR3 sequence is 15 residues long. DNA for the CDR3: TGCAGTGCTAGAGATGTTGAGACCCAACTTAATGAGCAGTCCTTC. This gives the protein CSARDVETQLNEQSF.

This sequence joins TRBV7-2 and TRBJ2-1; D ambiguous. This CDR3 spans 13 amino acids. Germline V gene data show CDR1 as SGHTA and CDR2 as FQGNSA. V was pared by 5 bases and J by 10 bases, with 15 bases between. The CDR3 reads CASSTDAAYEQFF. CDR3 sequence (DNA): TGTGCCAGCAGCACGGACGCGGCCTACGAGCAGTTCTTC.

This clonotype has a single count. A read error may be the cause here, since a much bigger clone is one base away. The J gene is TRBJ2-1, the V gene TRBV28; no firm D call. The germline CDR1 and CDR2 sequences are MDHEN and SYDVKM. The V end lost 7 bases, the J end lost 6 bases, and 10 bases lay between the germline ends. The CDR3 consists of 12 residues. The CDR3 protein is CASIQGLNEQFF. Written as DNA, the CDR3 is TGTGCCAGCATCCAAGGGCTCAATGAGCAGTTCTTC.

Comments on this clonotype: This may stem from a read error, because a much larger clone lies one nucleotide away. The chain uses TRBV6-1 and TRBJ2-1; D call uncertain. This CDR3 spans 14 amino acids. Germline CDR1 MNHNS, CDR2 SASEGT. Trimming took off 6 bases at V and 1 base at J, with 10 bases between the two ends. For the CDR3, the DNA is TGTGCCAGCAGCCATCGGGTGTCCTACAATGAGCAGTTCTTC. Its protein product is CASSHRVSYNEQFF.

This clonotype was counted ten times or more. The chain is built from TRBV20-1 and TRBJ1-1; possibly TRBD1 for D (6 bases). The CDR3 consists of 12 residues. The germline gives CDR1 DFQATT, CDR2 SNEGSKA (reference sequence). V was clipped by 8 bases and J by 4 bases, with 14 bases between them. The CDR3: CSKRTAGTEAFF. Here the CDR3 DNA reads TGCAGTAAACGGACAGCGGGCACTGAAGCTTTCTTT.

This clonotype has a count of ten or more. V gene TRBV6-2 or TRBV6-3 combines with J gene TRBJ1-1; D not certain. From germline, CDR1 is MNHEY and CDR2 SVGEGT. The ends were cut back, 6 bases at V and 7 bases at J, with 12 bases in the middle. This CDR3 spans 12 amino acids. The CDR3 reads CASSLKGLEAFF. The CDR3 DNA reads as TGTGCCAGCAGCTTGAAGGGCCTTGAAGCTTTCTTT.

This clonotype was seen once. A clone one base away is much larger, so this may be a read error. A read error is likely, as this CDR3 ends without the conserved phenylalanine or tryptophan. The rearrangement joins TRBV27 to TRBJ2-5; the D is unclear. The CDR3 runs to 13 residues. Germline V CDR1 and CDR2: MNHEY, SMNVEV (reference sequence). V dropped 6 bases and J dropped 5 bases, with 13 bases sitting between them. CDR3 nucleotide sequence: TGTGCCAGCAGCCCCGGTAGTAGGGAGACCCAGTACCTC. Translating gives CASSPGSRETQYL.

The chain has TRBV7-2 and TRBJ2-5; a possible D gene is TRBD2 (6 bases). V shed 5 bases and J shed 4 bases, with 14 bases lying between them. CDR1 is SGHTA and CDR2 is FQGNSA in the germline V gene. This CDR3 is 14 amino acids long. CDR3 sequence reads: CASSQDPGGETQYF. The CDR3 DNA sequence: TGTGCCAGCAGCCAAGACCCCGGGGGAGAGACCCAGTACTTC.

This chain joins TRBV19 and TRBJ1-5, with D unclear. Germline-derived CDR1 and CDR2 are LNHDA and SQIVND (reference sequence). The CDR3 extends over 14 amino acids. Trimming took off 3 bases at V and 7 bases at J, with 13 bases between the two ends. The CDR3 region is CASSIRREDQPQHF. DNA of the CDR3: TGTGCCAGTAGTATTAGGAGGGAGGACCAGCCCCAGCATTTT.

A remark on this clonotype: Just one base apart from a much larger clone, this may be a read error. The chain is built from TRBV27 and TRBJ2-7, with D perhaps TRBD1 or TRBD2 (6 bases each). V shed 7 bases and J shed 1 base, with 17 bases lying between them. Germline values: CDR1 MNHEY, CDR2 SMNVEV (reference sequence). The CDR3 loop spans 15 amino acids. The CDR3 DNA reads as TGTGCCAGCAATTTGGAGGGGGGCAGGTCCTACGAGCAGTACTTC. It codes for CASNLEGGRSYEQYF.

V usage is TRBV4-3 and J usage is TRBJ2-5, with 7 positions matching TRBD2. This CDR3 contains 16 residues. J was trimmed by 4 bases and V by 1 base; bases with no gene match: 9. The germline CDR1 and CDR2 sequences are LGHNA and YSLEER. CDR3 in amino acids: CASSQGYRLARETQYF. The CDR3 DNA follows: TGCGCCAGCAGCCAAGGATACCGACTAGCCAGAGAGACCCAGTACTTC.

A word on this clonotype: Germline and junction disagree at one end, which may indicate a read error. The chain couples TRBV20-1 to TRBJ1-3; D gene unclear. The V gene's germline CDR1 is DFQATT and CDR2 SNEGSKA (reference sequence). The CDR3 sequence is 14 residues long. The chain's CDR3 is CSTRDMIRGNTIYF. The CDR3, as DNA: TGCAGTACTAGAGATATGATCCGGGGAAACACCATATATTTT.

The genes are TRBV7-2 and TRBJ2-7; TRBD2 aligns across 10 bases. This CDR3 comprises 15 residues. CDR1 is SGHTA and CDR2 is FQGNSA in the germline V gene. V shed 5 bases, J shed 4 bases, and the junction held 8 bases outside the gene matches. The CDR3 nucleotides are TGTGCCAGCAGCCCAACTAGCGGGATATTGTACGAGCAGTACTTC. Its translation is CASSPTSGILYEQYF.